This T cell receptor beta chain was sequenced in a study of T cells in Graves' hyperthyroidism and ophthalmopathy. General study results and limits: Researchers report that a 13 V-J model separated ophthalmopathy from stable hyperthyroidism. Most thyroid clonotypes expanded above 0.001 appeared in blood too.

In the ophthalmopathy cohort, Clinical Activity Score was at least 3, NOSPECS grade at least 4, and duration under 3 months. From RNA transcripts, TCR beta CDR3 regions were amplified. The study used the HTBI primer set for a first-round RT-PCR of the TCR CDR3. One entry per CDR3 protein results from TCRdb running MiXCR on the multiplex PCR reads. The table shows about 640,000 distinct CDR3 sequences, with less than 25% occurring only once. This clonotype appeared a few times. Its antigen remains unidentified. Looked up from germline, CDR1 is SQVTM and CDR2 is ANQGSEA. This CDR3 is built from 12 residues. With 6 bases removed from V and 3 bases from J, the gap between germline ends came to 11 bases.

The chain recombines TRBV29-1 with TRBJ1-2, with D possibly TRBD1 on 5 matching bases. This clonotype originated in a man aged 30 to 39 with Graves' ophthalmopathy. The sequencing sample was made of blood. CDR3 loop: CSVRVGDYGYTF. DNA of the CDR3: TGCAGCGTGCGAGTGGGGGACTATGGCTACACCTTC.